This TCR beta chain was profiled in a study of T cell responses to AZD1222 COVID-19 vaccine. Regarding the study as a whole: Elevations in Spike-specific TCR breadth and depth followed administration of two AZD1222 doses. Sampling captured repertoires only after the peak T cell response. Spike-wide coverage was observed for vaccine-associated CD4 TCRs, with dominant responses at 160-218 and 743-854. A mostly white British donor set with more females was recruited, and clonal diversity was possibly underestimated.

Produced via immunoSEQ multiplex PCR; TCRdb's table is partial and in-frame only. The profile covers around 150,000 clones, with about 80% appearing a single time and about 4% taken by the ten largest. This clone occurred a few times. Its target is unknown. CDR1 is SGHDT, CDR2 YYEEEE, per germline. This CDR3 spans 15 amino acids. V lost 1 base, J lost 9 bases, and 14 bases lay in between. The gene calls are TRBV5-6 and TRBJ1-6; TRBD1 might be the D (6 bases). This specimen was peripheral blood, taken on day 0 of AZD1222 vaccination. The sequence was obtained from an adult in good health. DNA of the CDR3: TGTGCCAGCAGCTTGCAAACAGGGATAAGTTCACCCCTCCACTTT. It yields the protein CASSLQTGISSPLHF.